The 10 T cell receptor beta chains presented below share a single source sample, sequenced in a study of T-cell reconstitution after alpha-beta-depleted transplantation in children. Unique molecular identifiers were used in preparing the TCRbeta library. TCRdb reprocessed the PCR reads with MiXCR, giving one entry per CDR3 protein. The data contain 150,000 to 250,000 distinct CDR3 sequences, 6.3% of them seen just once; the ten biggest clones take up about 4.4%. This sample comprised PBMCs, obtained before TCRalphabeta/CD19-depleted stem cell transplant. The source is a girl under three years old with combined immunodeficiency, due to receive a stem cell transplant.

The rearrangement joins TRBV19 to TRBJ1-1; 7 bases map to TRBD1. V trimming: 4 bases; J trimming: 4 bases; junction bases outside the gene matches: 6. Per the germline V gene, CDR1 is LNHDA and CDR2 is SQIVND (reference sequence). There are 14 residues in the CDR3. CDR3 nucleotide sequence: TGTGCCAGTAGTACGATACAGGGGCCCACTGAAGCTTTCTTT. This codes for CASSTIQGPTEAFF.

The chain combines TRBV28 with TRBJ2-5; 11 positions agree with TRBD2. The J segment lost 1 base and the V segment lost 3 bases, leaving 4 bases of the junction unmatched. This CDR3 region has 16 residues. Germline V gene sequence: CDR1 MDHEN, CDR2 SYDVKM. The CDR3 DNA sequence: TGTGCCAGCAGTTTCCTAGCGGGAGGTCTCCAAGAGACCCAGTACTTC. Protein sequence: CASSFLAGGLQETQYF.

The chain joins TRBV4-1 to TRBJ2-7; 9 bases line up with TRBD2. The CDR3 spans 14 residues. Germline values: CDR1 MGHRA, CDR2 YSYEKL. V trimming: 4 bases; J trimming: 6 bases; junction bases outside the gene matches: 7. CDR3 nucleotide sequence: TGCGCCAGCAGCCCGGGACTAGCATGGAGCGAGCAGTACTTC. Protein sequence: CASSPGLAWSEQYF.

Ten or more counts support this clonotype. The rearrangement links TRBV9 to TRBJ2-1; D is undetermined. V was cut by 3 bases and J by 3 bases, with 10 bases left in between. From germline, CDR1 is SGDLS and CDR2 YYNGEE. The CDR3 totals 14 residues. The CDR3 reads CASSDPRYYNEQFF. The CDR3 DNA sequence: TGTGCCAGCAGCGACCCCCGCTACTACAATGAGCAGTTCTTC.

This clonotype was picked up many times. This chain uses TRBV20-1 with TRBJ1-2, with 7 bases matching TRBD1. Per germline, CDR1 DFQATT and CDR2 SNEGSKA (reference sequence). The CDR3 sequence is 15 residues long. Trimming at V came to 5 bases and at J to 4 bases, leaving 13 bases not matched to a gene. The CDR3 loop is CSAPGPGGTGYGYTF. CDR3 in DNA: TGCAGTGCTCCCGGCCCAGGGGGGACGGGCTATGGCTACACCTTC.

This clonotype was seen at least ten times. This chain uses TRBV20-1 with TRBJ2-1, with D uncertain. V was pared by 3 bases and J by 4 bases, with 16 bases between. Per germline, CDR1 DFQATT and CDR2 SNEGSKA (reference sequence). The CDR3 is 15 residues long. The CDR3 DNA reads TGCAGTGCTAGTTCCCCCTGGAGTGCGTACAATGAGCAGTTCTTC. This translates into CSASSPWSAYNEQFF.

In the case of this clonotype: Germline and junction disagree at one end, which may indicate a read error. The V and J genes are TRBV20-1 and TRBJ2-5, with D perhaps matching TRBD1 or TRBD2 (6 bases each). The germline gives CDR1 DFQATT, CDR2 SNEGSKA (reference sequence). The CDR3 extends over 17 amino acids. The CDR3 loop reads CCARSLKLWGAGETQYF. The CDR3 region has the DNA TGCTGTGCTAGGTCGTTAAAGTTGTGGGGGGCGGGGGAGACCCAGTACTTC.

This sequence joins TRBV8-2 and TRBJ2-1; no check of the table's D call, TRBD2, against the DNA was made. TRBV8-2 has pseudogene status. This CDR3 region has 15 residues. In DNA form, the CDR3 reads TGTGGGACTAGCGGGAGTTCTTTCGCCTACAATGAGCAGTTCTTC. Protein product: CGTSGSSFAYNEQFF.

The sample holds many counts of this clonotype. The CDR3 DNA follows: TGTGCCACCCAGTCGGGAGGTAATTATGGCTACACCTTC. It encodes CATQSGGNYGYTF. The rearrangement uses TRBV24-1 and TRBJ1-2; D is ambiguous. The length of the CDR3 is 13 residues. The V end was cut by 9 bases, the J end by 5 bases, with 15 bases between. The germline gives CDR1 KGHDR, CDR2 SFDVKD.

This clonotype was observed many times. This chain joins TRBV29-1 and TRBJ2-2, with a weak D call TRBD2 (5 bases). V was pared by 4 bases and J by 7 bases, with 16 bases between. The germline gives CDR1 SQVTM, CDR2 ANQGSEA. The CDR3 spans 14 residues. CDR3 bases: TGCAGCGTTGCCGGCAAGGAGGTAATCGGGGAGCTGTTTTTT. Translation gives CSVAGKEVIGELFF.